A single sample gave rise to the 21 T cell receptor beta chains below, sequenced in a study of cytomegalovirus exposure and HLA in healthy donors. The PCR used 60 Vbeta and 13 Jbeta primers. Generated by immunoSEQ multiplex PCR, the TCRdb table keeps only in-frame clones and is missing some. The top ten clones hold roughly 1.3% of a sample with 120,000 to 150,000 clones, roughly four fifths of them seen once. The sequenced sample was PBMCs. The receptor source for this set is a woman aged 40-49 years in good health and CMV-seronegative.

The CDR3 bases are TGTGCCAGCAGCTTACAGGGGGCGCCTAATGAAAAACTGTTTTTT. Translation gives CASSLQGAPNEKLFF. The chain couples TRBV5-4 to TRBJ1-4, with 9 bases matching TRBD1. The ends lost 2 bases at V and 3 bases at J; junction bases unmatched: 2. The CDR3 consists of 15 residues. The V gene's germline CDR1 is SGHNT and CDR2 YYREEE (reference sequence).

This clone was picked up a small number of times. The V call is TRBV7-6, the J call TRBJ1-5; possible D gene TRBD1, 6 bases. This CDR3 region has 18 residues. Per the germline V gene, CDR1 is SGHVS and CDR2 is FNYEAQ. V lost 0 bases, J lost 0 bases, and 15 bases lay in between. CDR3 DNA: TGTGCCAGCAGCTTAGCGAGGATAGGACAGACTAGCAATCAGCCCCAGCATTTT. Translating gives CASSLARIGQTSNQPQHF.

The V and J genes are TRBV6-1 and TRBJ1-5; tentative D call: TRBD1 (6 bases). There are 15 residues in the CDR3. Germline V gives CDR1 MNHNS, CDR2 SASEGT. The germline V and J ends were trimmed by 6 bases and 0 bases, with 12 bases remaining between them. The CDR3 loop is CASSLRGGSNQPQHF. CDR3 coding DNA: TGTGCCAGCAGCTTAAGGGGGGGTAGCAATCAGCCCCAGCATTTT.

CDR3 in amino acids: CASSLGSGGGGYEQYF. As DNA, the CDR3 is TGTGCCAGCAGCTTAGGGAGTGGGGGAGGGGGCTACGAGCAGTACTTC. The genes are TRBV7-9 and TRBJ2-7, with a possible D match to TRBD2 (7 bases). Per germline, CDR1 SEHNR and CDR2 FQNEAQ (reference sequence). V lost 1 base, J lost 3 bases, and 16 bases lay in between. This CDR3 is built from 16 residues.

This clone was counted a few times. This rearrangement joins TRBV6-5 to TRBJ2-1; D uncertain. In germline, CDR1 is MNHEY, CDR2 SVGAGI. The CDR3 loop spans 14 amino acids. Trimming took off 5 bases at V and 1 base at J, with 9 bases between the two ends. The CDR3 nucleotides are TGTGCCAGCAGTGCATCTCTATCCTACAATGAGCAGTTCTTC. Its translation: CASSASLSYNEQFF.

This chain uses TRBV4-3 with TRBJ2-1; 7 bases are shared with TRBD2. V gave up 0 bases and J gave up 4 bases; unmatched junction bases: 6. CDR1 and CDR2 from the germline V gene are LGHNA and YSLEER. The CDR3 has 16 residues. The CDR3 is CASSQDQAGFYNEQFF. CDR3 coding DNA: TGCGCCAGCAGCCAAGATCAAGCGGGGTTTTACAATGAGCAGTTCTTC.

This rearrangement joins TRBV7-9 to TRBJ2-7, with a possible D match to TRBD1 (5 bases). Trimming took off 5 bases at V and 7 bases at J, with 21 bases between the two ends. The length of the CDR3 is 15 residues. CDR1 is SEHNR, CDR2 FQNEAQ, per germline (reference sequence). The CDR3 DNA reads TGTGCCAGCAGCCAAGGCCCAGGGCGCGCTCGGGAGCAGTACTTC. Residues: CASSQGPGRAREQYF.

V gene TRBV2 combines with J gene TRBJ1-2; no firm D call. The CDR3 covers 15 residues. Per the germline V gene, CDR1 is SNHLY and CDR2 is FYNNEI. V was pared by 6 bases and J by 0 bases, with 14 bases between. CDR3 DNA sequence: TGTGCCAGCAGGGCCGGACTCGGAGCTAACTATGGCTACACCTTC. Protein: CASRAGLGANYGYTF.

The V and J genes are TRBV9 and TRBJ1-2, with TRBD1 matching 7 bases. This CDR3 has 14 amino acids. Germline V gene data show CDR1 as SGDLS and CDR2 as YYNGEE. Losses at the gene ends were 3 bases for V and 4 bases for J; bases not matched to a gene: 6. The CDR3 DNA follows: TGTGCCAGCAGCGCCCAGACAGGGCTCTATGGCTACACCTTC. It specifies CASSAQTGLYGYTF.

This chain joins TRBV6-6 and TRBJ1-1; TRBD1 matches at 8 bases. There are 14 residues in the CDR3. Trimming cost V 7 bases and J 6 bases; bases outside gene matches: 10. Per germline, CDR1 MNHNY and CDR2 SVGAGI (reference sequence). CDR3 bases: TGTGCCAGCAATCCCGGGCAGGGGGCCGCTGAAGCTTTCTTT. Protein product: CASNPGQGAAEAFF.

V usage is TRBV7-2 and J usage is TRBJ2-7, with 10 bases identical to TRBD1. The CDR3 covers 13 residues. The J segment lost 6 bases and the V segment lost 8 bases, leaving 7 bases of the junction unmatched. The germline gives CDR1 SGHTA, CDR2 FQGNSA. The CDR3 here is CASERDRGAEQYV. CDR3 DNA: TGTGCCAGCGAACGGGACAGGGGTGCCGAGCAGTACGTC.

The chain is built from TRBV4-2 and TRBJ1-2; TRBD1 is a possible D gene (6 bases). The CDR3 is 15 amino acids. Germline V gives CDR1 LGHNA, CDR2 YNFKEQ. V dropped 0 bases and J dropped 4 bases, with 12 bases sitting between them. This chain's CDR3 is CASSQDSGVGYGYTF. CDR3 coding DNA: TGTGCCAGCAGCCAAGATTCAGGGGTCGGCTATGGCTACACCTTC.

This CDR3 reads CASSLTGAMDRVVCEQYV. In nucleotides, the CDR3 is TGTGCCAGCAGCTTAACGGGCGCCATGGACAGGGTTGTCTGTGAGCAGTACGTC. The rearrangement joins TRBV7-3 to TRBJ2-7, with 8 bases lining up with TRBD1. CDR1 SGHTA and CDR2 FQGTGA come from the germline V gene. Unmatched junction bases numbered 17, after V lost 0 bases and J lost 7 bases. The CDR3 spans 18 residues.

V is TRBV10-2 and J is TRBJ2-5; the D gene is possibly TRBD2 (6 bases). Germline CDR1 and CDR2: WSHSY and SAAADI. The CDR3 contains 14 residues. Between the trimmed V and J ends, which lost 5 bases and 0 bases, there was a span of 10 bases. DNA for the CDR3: TGCGCCAGCAGTCGGGGGAACCACCAAGAGACCCAGTACTTC. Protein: CASSRGNHQETQYF.

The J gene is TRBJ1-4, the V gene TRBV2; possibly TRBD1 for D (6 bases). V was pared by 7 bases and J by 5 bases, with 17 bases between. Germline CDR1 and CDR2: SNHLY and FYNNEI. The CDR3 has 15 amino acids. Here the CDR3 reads CASTDRDTINEKLFF. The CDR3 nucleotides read TGTGCCAGCACAGACCGGGACACTATCAATGAAAAACTGTTTTTT. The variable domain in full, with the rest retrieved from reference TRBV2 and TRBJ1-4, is EPEVTQTPSHQVTQMGQEVILRCVPISNHLYFYWYRQILGQKVEFLVSFYNNEISEKSEIFDDQFSVERPDGSNFTLKIRSTKLEDSAMYFCASTDRDTINEKLFFGSGTQLSVL.

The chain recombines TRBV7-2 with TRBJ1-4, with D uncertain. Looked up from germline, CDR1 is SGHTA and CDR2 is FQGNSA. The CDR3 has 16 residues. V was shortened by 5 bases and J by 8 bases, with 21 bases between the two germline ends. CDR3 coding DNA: TGTGCCAGCAGCCTTAGACGCAGGCTAACGGGAGAAAAACTGTTTTTT. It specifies CASSLRRRLTGEKLFF.

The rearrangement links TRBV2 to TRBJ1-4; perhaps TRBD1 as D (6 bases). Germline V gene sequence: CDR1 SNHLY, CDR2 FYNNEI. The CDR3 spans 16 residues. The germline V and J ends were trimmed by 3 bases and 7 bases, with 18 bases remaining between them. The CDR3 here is CASSDPGGADREKLFF. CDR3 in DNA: TGTGCCAGCAGTGATCCGGGGGGGGCAGATCGTGAAAAACTGTTTTTT.

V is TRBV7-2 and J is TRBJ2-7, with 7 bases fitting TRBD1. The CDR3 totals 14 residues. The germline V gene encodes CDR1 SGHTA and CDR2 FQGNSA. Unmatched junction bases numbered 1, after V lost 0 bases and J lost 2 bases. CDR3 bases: TGTGCCAGCAGCTTAGCAGGACAGGCCTACGAGCAGTACTTC. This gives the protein CASSLAGQAYEQYF.

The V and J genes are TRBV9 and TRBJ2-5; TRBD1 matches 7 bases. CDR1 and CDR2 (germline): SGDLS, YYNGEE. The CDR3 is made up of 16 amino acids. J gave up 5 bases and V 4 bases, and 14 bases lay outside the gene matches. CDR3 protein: CASSPQSGGRVETQYF. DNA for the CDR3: TGTGCCAGCAGCCCTCAATCAGGGGGAAGGGTCGAGACCCAGTACTTC.

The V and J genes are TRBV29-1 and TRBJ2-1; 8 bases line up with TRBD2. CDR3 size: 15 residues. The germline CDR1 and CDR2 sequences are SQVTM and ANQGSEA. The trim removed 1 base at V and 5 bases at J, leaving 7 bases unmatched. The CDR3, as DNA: TGCAGCGTTGAAGTGCCAGCGGGGGTTAACAATGAGCAGTTCTTC. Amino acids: CSVEVPAGVNNEQFF.

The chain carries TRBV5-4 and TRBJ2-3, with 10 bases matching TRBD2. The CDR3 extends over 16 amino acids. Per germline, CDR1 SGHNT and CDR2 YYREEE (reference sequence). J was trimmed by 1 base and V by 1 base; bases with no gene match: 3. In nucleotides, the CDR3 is TGTGCCAGCAGCTTGACTAGCGGGGCACGCACAGATACGCAGTATTTT. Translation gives CASSLTSGARTDTQYF.